Listed here are 20 T cell receptor beta chains from one sample, sequenced in a study of blood T cell repertoires in COVID-19. The assay was immunoSEQ multiplex PCR, and TCRdb's table has in-frame clones only and misses some. The sample lists 210,000 or so clones; around 90% were seen once. Sequencing was done on a sample of peripheral blood. Receptors were obtained from a woman younger than 30 who had recovered from COVID-19.

V gene TRBV3-1 (or the pseudogene TRBV3-2) combines with J gene TRBJ1-1; weak D call: TRBD1 (6 bases). This CDR3 has 12 residues. Looked up from germline, CDR1 is LGHDT and CDR2 is YNNKEL (reference sequence). Trimming removed 4 bases from V and 11 bases from J, with 14 bases in between. CDR3 bases: TGTGCCAGCAGCCGCACAGGGAAGGGGGCTTTCTTT. The encoded protein is CASSRTGKGAFF.

The genes are TRBV6-5 and TRBJ2-3, with 11 bases lining up with TRBD2. This CDR3 is built from 14 residues. Germline V gives CDR1 MNHEY, CDR2 SVGAGI. After removal of 7 bases from V and 1 base from J, the junction contained 1 base not matched to a gene. The CDR3 is CASKLAGGTDTQYF. DNA of the CDR3: TGTGCCAGCAAACTAGCGGGGGGCACAGATACGCAGTATTTT.

This clone showed up just once. J is TRBJ2-7 and V is TRBV3-1 (or the pseudogene TRBV3-2), with a weak D call TRBD2 (5 bases). The CDR3 runs to 14 residues. Trimming took 5 bases from V and 5 from J, leaving 16 bases between them. CDR1 is LGHDT and CDR2 is YNNKEL in the germline V gene (reference sequence). CDR3 DNA: TGTGCCAGCAGCACCTCGAGGGATGTCCACGAGCAGTACTTC. Amino acids: CASSTSRDVHEQYF.

V is TRBV24-1 and J is TRBJ1-4, with 9 bases matching TRBD1. Germline lookup yields CDR1 KGHDR and CDR2 SFDVKD. V lost 6 bases to trimming and J lost 0 bases; unmatched junction nucleotides: 1. The CDR3 is made up of 15 amino acids. The CDR3 here is CATSTGGTTNEKLFF. CDR3 nucleotides: TGTGCCACCAGTACAGGGGGCACAACTAATGAAAAACTGTTTTTT.

The rearrangement joins TRBV4-2 to TRBJ2-1, with no clear D. The germline V and J ends were trimmed by 1 base and 8 bases, with 15 bases remaining between them. This CDR3 region has 15 residues. Germline V gene lookup returns CDR1 LGHNA and CDR2 YNFKEQ. The CDR3 DNA reads TGTGCCAGCAGCCAAGTTCAGGAAATGTTAGATGAGCAGTTCTTC. This translates into CASSQVQEMLDEQFF.

V gene TRBV7-9 combines with J gene TRBJ2-1; no clear D gene. V was pared by 1 base and J by 7 bases, with 11 bases between. The CDR3 spans 14 residues. Germline V lookup: CDR1 SEHNR, CDR2 FQNEAQ (reference sequence). CDR3 loop: CASSLEAQINEQFF. In DNA form, the CDR3 reads TGTGCCAGCAGCTTAGAGGCACAGATTAATGAGCAGTTCTTC. Variable domain in full (rest from reference TRBV7-9 and TRBJ2-1): DTGVSQNPRHKITKRGQNVTFRCDPISEHNRLYWYRQTLGQGPEFLTYFQNEAQLEKSRLLSDRFSAERPKGSFSTLEIQRTEQGDSAMYLCASSLEAQINEQFFGPGTRLTVL.

The chain has TRBV12-5 and TRBJ2-7, with D uncertain. CDR3 size: 12 residues. V lost 6 bases, J lost 5 bases, and 11 bases lay in between. In germline, CDR1 is LGHNT, CDR2 FRNRAP. The CDR3 here is CASGPGRDEQYF. The CDR3 DNA sequence: TGTGCTAGTGGACCCGGCCGGGACGAGCAGTACTTC.

The V gene is TRBV5-6, the J gene TRBJ2-1; 8 bases agree with TRBD2. Germline V gives CDR1 SGHDT, CDR2 YYEEEE. V shed 4 bases, J shed 10 bases, and the junction held 4 bases outside the gene matches. The CDR3 is made up of 12 amino acids. In DNA, the CDR3 is TGTGCCAGCAGCGAGAGCGGGAGCGAGCAGTTCTTC. Encoded protein: CASSESGSEQFF.

The V call is TRBV7-9, the J call TRBJ2-3; a possible D gene is TRBD1 (6 bases). V lost 1 base to trimming and J lost 1 base, with 6 bases between them. CDR1 and CDR2 (germline): SEHNR, FQNEAQ (reference sequence). CDR3 length: 14 amino acids. CDR3 sequence reads: CASSLGTGTDTQYF. CDR3 sequence (DNA): TGTGCCAGCAGCTTAGGGACAGGCACAGATACGCAGTATTTT.

The CDR3 nucleotides are TGTGCCAGTAGTATAGTACAGCACAATCAGCCCCAGCATTTT. Its protein product is CASSIVQHNQPQHF. The chain carries TRBV19 and TRBJ1-5; D is ambiguous. The CDR3 is made up of 14 amino acids. V was trimmed by 1 base and J by 3 bases, leaving 7 bases between them. The germline gives CDR1 LNHDA, CDR2 SQIVND (reference sequence).

This chain connects TRBV4-2 to TRBJ2-7; the match to TRBD2 covers 11 bases. The germline V gene has CDR1 LGHNA and CDR2 YNFKEQ. There are 16 residues in the CDR3. The V and J ends lost 2 bases and 4 bases, in that order; junction bases with no gene match: 7. In nucleotides, the CDR3 is TGTGCCAGCAGCCAATACGGGACTAGCGGAAGTTACGAGCAGTACTTC. This sequence encodes CASSQYGTSGSYEQYF.

This sequence joins TRBV7-2 and TRBJ1-2, with TRBD1 identical over 7 bases. The CDR3 is 15 residues long. V lost 5 bases to trimming and J lost 4 bases; unmatched junction nucleotides: 10. Germline assignment: CDR1 SGHTA and CDR2 FQGNSA. The CDR3 DNA reads as TGTGCCAGCAGCGCACAGGGGTCAGTAATCTATGGCTACACCTTC. Its protein is CASSAQGSVIYGYTF.

This CDR3 reads CASSFGIRETQYF. The CDR3 DNA is TGTGCCAGCAGTTTCGGGATCCGGGAGACCCAGTACTTC. The V and J genes are TRBV6-2 or TRBV6-3 and TRBJ2-5; D might be TRBD2 (5 bases). Germline CDR1 and CDR2: MNHEY and SVGEGT. This CDR3 spans 13 amino acids. The V end was cut by 4 bases, the J end by 5 bases, with 11 bases between.

The V gene is TRBV4-3, the J gene TRBJ1-1; 8 bases align to TRBD1. With 4 bases clipped from V and 0 bases from J, the junction kept 13 bases outside the gene matches. CDR3 size: 18 residues. Germline V gene sequence: CDR1 LGHNA, CDR2 YSLEER. Written as DNA, the CDR3 is TGCGCCAGCAGCCTAAATCGCCGGGACAGGCGACTGAACACTGAAGCTTTCTTT. This sequence encodes CASSLNRRDRRLNTEAFF.

This clone was recorded only once. This chain uses TRBV7-6 with TRBJ2-3; no firm D call. Trimming pared 0 bases from V and 2 bases from J, leaving 12 bases between. This CDR3 is built from 16 residues. CDR1 is SGHVS, CDR2 FNYEAQ, per germline. This CDR3 reads CASSLAVNWATDTQYF. The DNA for the CDR3 is TGTGCCAGCAGCTTAGCAGTCAATTGGGCCACAGATACGCAGTATTTT. The full variable domain, with the rest looked up from reference TRBV7-6 and TRBJ2-3, is GAGVSQSPRYKVTKRGQDVALRCDPISGHVSLYWYRQALGQGPEFLTYFNYEAQQDKSGLPNDRFSAERPEGSISTLTIQRTEQRDSAMYRCASSLAVNWATDTQYFGPGTRLTVL.

The chain couples TRBV27 to TRBJ1-1, with D unresolved. This CDR3 spans 13 amino acids. Germline V gene sequence: CDR1 MNHEY, CDR2 SMNVEV (reference sequence). The V end was cut by 5 bases, the J end by 0 bases, with 7 bases between. CDR3 in DNA: TGTGCCAGCAGTCCCAGTCTGAACACTGAAGCTTTCTTT. Protein: CASSPSLNTEAFF.

The V gene is TRBV12-3 or TRBV12-4, the J gene TRBJ1-2; D gene uncertain. The CDR3 loop spans 13 amino acids. V was clipped by 5 bases and J by 8 bases, with 15 bases between them. The CDR3 coding sequence is TGTGCCAGCAGTACCTCAGGTGTTTACGGCTACACCTTC. The encoded protein is CASSTSGVYGYTF.

V gene TRBV6-6 combines with J gene TRBJ2-1, with TRBD2 identical over 7 bases. V shed 5 bases, J shed 8 bases, and the junction held 12 bases outside the gene matches. Per the germline V gene, CDR1 is MNHNY and CDR2 is SVGAGI (reference sequence). This CDR3 region has 15 residues. The CDR3 spells CASSPGLVGIYEQFF. Written as DNA, the CDR3 is TGTGCCAGCAGTCCCGGACTAGTCGGGATTTATGAGCAGTTCTTC.

This clone was seen only a few times. The chain combines TRBV6-2 or TRBV6-3 with TRBJ1-5; 8 positions match TRBD1. Germline lookup yields CDR1 MNHEY and CDR2 SVGEGT. V lost 5 bases to trimming and J lost 7 bases; unmatched junction nucleotides: 7. The CDR3 length is 14 residues. The CDR3 region has the DNA TGTGCCAGCAGTAGACAGGGGTCAGGACAGCCCCAGCATTTT. Encoded protein: CASSRQGSGQPQHF.

The chain is built from TRBV6-2 or TRBV6-3 and TRBJ2-7; a possible D gene is TRBD2 (6 bases). Germline V gene sequence: CDR1 MNHEY, CDR2 SVGEGT. The CDR3 sequence is 16 residues long. Trimming stripped 2 bases from V and 2 bases from J, with 16 bases between. The CDR3 protein is CASSYPLVRTTYEQYF. The CDR3 DNA reads TGTGCCAGCAGTTACCCGCTGGTAAGGACTACCTACGAGCAGTACTTC.